This is a list of T cell receptor beta chains from one sample in a study of T cells expressing NK-cell markers. TCRdb re-analyzed the 5' RACE reads; it lists each CDR3 protein once, without DNA. This sample's clone table lists hundreds of thousands of distinct CDR3 sequences. The sequenced sample consisted of blood T cells: a sorted CD56 or NKG2C T cell subset, CD4+ or CD8+ T cells, or bulk PBMC T cells (not recorded which). The source is a woman between 18 and 75 years old in good health. CDR3s include the opening cysteine and the closing phenylalanine or tryptophan.

>TRBJ2-2|TRBV4-3
CASSQTAVGANTGELFF
>TRBJ1-5|TRBV7-2
CASSIEPNSQPQHF
>TRBJ2-1|TRBV20-1
CSARDRRGGYYNEQFF
>TRBJ1-1|TRBV6-5
CASSASTNTEAFF
>TRBJ2-4|TRBV10-1
CASSEGGRGKNIQYF
>TRBJ2-3|TRBV12-3/TRBV12-4
CASKIITTDTQYF
>TRBJ2-2|TRBV7-3
CASSLISGNTGELFF
>TRBJ2-3|TRBV7-2
CASRPTTGGPTDTQYF
>TRBJ2-1|TRBV6-2/TRBV6-3
CASRGLVWGEQFF
>TRBJ2-3|TRBV7-9
CASSLGGLDTQYF
>TRBJ1-1|TRBV6-2/TRBV6-3
CASSYPAGGTTEAFF
>TRBJ1-1|TRBV7-2
CASSIRGAEAFF
>TRBJ1-1|TRBV6-1
CASSPGPRGTEAFF
>TRBJ2-7|TRBV20-1
CSARDAASGPYEQYF
>TRBJ2-1|TRBV19
CASSPLGRHEQFF
>TRBJ1-5|TRBV4-3
CASSHGANQPQHF
>TRBJ1-3|TRBV7-2
CASGRDAGGNTIYF
>TRBJ2-2|TRBV5-1
CASSAPWTSGMGGELFF
>TRBJ1-5|TRBV5-6
CASSFLTGNQPQHF
>TRBJ1-2|TRBV7-2
CASSDDRFYGYTF
>TRBJ2-4|TRBV4-3
CASSQVRQGTSSSKNIQYF
>TRBJ2-2|TRBV5-6
CASTWGANTGELFF
>TRBJ1-1|TRBV30
CAWDRGLGTEAFF
>TRBJ2-4|TRBV7-8
CASSFPGWEAKNIQYF
>TRBJ2-7|TRBV20-1
CSAGGGVWEQYF
>TRBJ1-3|TRBV2
CASSVRQGLFSGNTIYF
>TRBJ1-2|TRBV4-1
CASSLLRAVGYTF
>TRBJ1-2|TRBV7-2
CASSLGDQGNYGYTF
>TRBJ2-1|TRBV11-2
CASTGVIYNEQFF
>TRBJ2-2|TRBV12-3/TRBV12-4
CASRILAGGDPELFF
>TRBJ2-7|TRBV9
CASSVLAGEGYEQYF